The 32 T cell receptor beta chains listed next were all sequenced from one sample in a study of OX40 agonist ivuxolimab in advanced cancers. This table comes from immunoSEQ multiplex PCR, and its TCRdb copy is limited to in-frame clones, with some not included. The sample has approximately 24,000 clones, 75% to 85% seen once; the top ten hold approximately 2%. Source: CD4+ or CD8+ T cells sorted from blood, taken in a trial of the OX40 agonist ivuxolimab. All receptors come from an adult with an advanced solid tumor such as melanoma, head and neck, liver or kidney cancer.

This clone showed up just a few times. CDR3 bases: TGCGCCAGCAGCCATAGAAACAATGAGCAGTTCTTC. It encodes CASSHRNNEQFF. The chain has TRBV5-1 and TRBJ2-1; D call uncertain. This CDR3 is built from 12 residues. V lost 4 bases, J lost 5 bases, and 7 bases lay in between. The V gene's germline CDR1 is SGHRS and CDR2 YFSETQ.

The J gene is TRBJ2-3, the V gene TRBV14; tentative D call: TRBD2 (6 bases). The CDR3 extends over 17 amino acids. V was shortened by 0 bases and J by 1 base, with 14 bases between the two germline ends. Germline CDR1 SGHDN, CDR2 FVKESK. Here the CDR3 DNA reads TGTGCCAGCAGCCAAGATGGAGGGGTCTGGGGCACAGATACGCAGTATTTT. It encodes CASSQDGGVWGTDTQYF.

This clone was picked up one time. The rearrangement links TRBV7-2 to TRBJ2-7, with a possible D match to TRBD2 (6 bases). The V end was cut by 5 bases, the J end by 0 bases, with 14 bases between. The CDR3 extends over 15 amino acids. Per the germline V gene, CDR1 is SGHTA and CDR2 is FQGNSA. CDR3 DNA: TGTGCCAGCAGCGTTAGCGGCCCCAGCTCCTACGAGCAGTACTTC. It codes for CASSVSGPSSYEQYF. The full variable domain, rest sourced from reference TRBV7-2 and TRBJ2-7, is GAGVSQSPSNKVTEKGKDVELRCDPISGHTALYWYRQSLGQGLEFLIYFQGNSAPDKSGLPSDRFSAERTGGSVSTLTIQRTQQEDSAVYLCASSVSGPSSYEQYFGPGTRLTVT.

The CDR3 sequence is CASSRGPRNEQYF. CDR3 DNA: TGTGCCAGCAGCCGTGGGCCCCGCAACGAGCAGTACTTC. The chain employs TRBV7-3 and TRBJ2-7; D not resolved. CDR1 is SGHTA, CDR2 FQGTGA, per germline. V lost 5 bases, J lost 5 bases, and 13 bases lay in between. The CDR3 has 13 amino acids.

J is TRBJ1-1 and V is TRBV5-5, with a weak D call TRBD1 (6 bases). Trimming took 1 base from V and 3 from J, leaving 13 bases between them. This CDR3 is 15 amino acids long. Germline V CDR1 and CDR2: SGHKS, YYEKEE (reference sequence). The CDR3: CASSLTGTRDTEAFF. The CDR3 bases are TGTGCCAGCAGCTTGACCGGGACAAGGGACACTGAAGCTTTCTTT.

The rearrangement joins TRBV6-5 to TRBJ1-2; 9 bases match TRBD1. Germline-derived CDR1 and CDR2 are MNHEY and SVGAGI. J lost 3 bases, V lost 2 bases, and 7 bases had no gene match. This CDR3 contains 16 residues. The CDR3 spells CASSYETGGDYYGYTF. For the CDR3, the DNA is TGTGCCAGCAGTTACGAGACAGGGGGAGACTACTATGGCTACACCTTC.

The chain carries TRBV6-5 and TRBJ1-5, with 10 bases fitting TRBD1. Losses at the gene ends were 6 bases for V and 7 bases for J; bases not matched to a gene: 6. The CDR3 covers 14 residues. Per germline, CDR1 MNHEY and CDR2 SVGAGI. The CDR3 nucleotides read TGTGCCAGCAGAACAGGACAGGGGGGCCAGCCCCAGCATTTT. This sequence encodes CASRTGQGGQPQHF.

The chain links TRBV7-2 to TRBJ1-5; D may be TRBD1 (6 bases). The CDR3 length is 14 residues. Trimming removed 5 bases at V and 2 bases at J, with 10 bases between. In germline, CDR1 is SGHTA, CDR2 FQGNSA. CDR3 sequence (DNA): TGTGCCAGCAGCCCCTACAGGGGCAATCAGCCCCAGCATTTT. This translates into CASSPYRGNQPQHF.

The CDR3 sequence is CASSKPPSKGTQYF. The CDR3 DNA reads TGTGCCAGCAGCAAACCCCCTAGTAAAGGTACGCAGTATTTT. The rearrangement joins TRBV21-1 to TRBJ2-3; the table's D gene call, TRBD2, was not cross checked with the DNA. TRBV21-1 is noted as a pseudogene. There are 14 residues in the CDR3.

The J gene is TRBJ2-6, the V gene TRBV2; D is unclear. V lost 6 bases and J lost 4, with 10 bases in between. Germline V gene data show CDR1 as SNHLY and CDR2 as FYNNEI. This CDR3 is 14 amino acids long. The chain's CDR3 is CASRMETGANVLTF. The DNA of the CDR3 is TGTGCCAGCAGGATGGAAACCGGGGCCAACGTCCTGACTTTC.

The chain combines TRBV4-3 with TRBJ1-3; no clear D. The CDR3 runs 12 residues. V was shortened by 0 bases and J by 4 bases, with 1 base between the two germline ends. Germline V gene data show CDR1 as LGHNA and CDR2 as YSLEER. DNA of the CDR3: TGCGCCAGCAGCCAAGAAGGAAACACCATATATTTT. This translates into CASSQEGNTIYF.

As to this clone: Other DNA sequences in the same sample also yield this CDR3. The V and J genes are TRBV7-9 and TRBJ1-3; D call uncertain. The CDR3 has 14 residues. V was shortened by 1 base and J by 0 bases, with 4 bases between the two germline ends. Germline CDR1 and CDR2: SEHNR and FQNEAQ (reference sequence). CDR3 amino acids: CASSLGHSGNTIYF. In DNA form, the CDR3 reads TGTGCCAGCAGCTTAGGACACTCTGGAAACACCATATATTTT.

The chain links TRBV7-2 to TRBJ1-5, with 7 bases matching TRBD1. Germline CDR1 reads SGHTA; CDR2 reads FQGNSA. Trimming at V came to 3 bases and at J to 11 bases, leaving 13 bases not matched to a gene. This CDR3 comprises 15 residues. CDR3 in DNA: TGTGCCAGCAGCTTCGGCGGACAGGCGGCGAGGTCCCAGCATTTT. This sequence encodes CASSFGGQAARSQHF.

The CDR3 is CASSLVTGTDTQYF. The CDR3 DNA reads as TGCGCCAGCAGCTTGGTGACAGGGACAGATACGCAGTATTTT. The V call is TRBV5-1, the J call TRBJ2-3, with TRBD1 matching over 7 bases. The trim removed 0 bases at V and 3 bases at J, leaving 1 base unmatched. CDR1 is SGHRS, CDR2 YFSETQ, per germline. The CDR3 consists of 14 residues.

Regarding this clone: The sample carries other DNA sequences with the same CDR3. The DNA of the CDR3 is TGTGCCAGCAGTTTATACCCGCCCCAGGGCAGCAATCAGCCCCAGCATTTT. Protein sequence: CASSLYPPQGSNQPQHF. The chain carries TRBV27 and TRBJ1-5; D is perhaps TRBD1 (5 bases). The germline V gene encodes CDR1 MNHEY and CDR2 SMNVEV (reference sequence). Trimming cost V 1 base and J 1 base, with 14 bases left between them. The CDR3 has 17 residues.

In its sample, this clone was seen once. The chain carries TRBV28 and TRBJ2-1, with 7 nucleotides matching TRBD1. The CDR3 is made up of 15 amino acids. The trim removed 3 bases at V and 8 bases at J, leaving 10 bases unmatched. The germline CDR1 and CDR2 sequences are MDHEN and SYDVKM. The CDR3 loop is CASSLKPDRVDEQFF. For the CDR3, the DNA is TGTGCCAGCAGTTTGAAGCCTGACAGGGTTGATGAGCAGTTCTTC.

V usage is TRBV29-1 and J usage is TRBJ1-2; 8 bases agree with TRBD1. Germline V gives CDR1 SQVTM, CDR2 ANQGSEA. With V trimmed by 7 bases and J by 8 bases, 9 bases remained unmatched. The CDR3 runs 12 residues. The CDR3 sequence is CSGSGQGRGYTF. Here the CDR3 DNA reads TGCAGCGGGTCAGGACAGGGACGGGGCTACACCTTC. The variable domain in full, completed from reference TRBV29-1 and TRBJ1-2, reads SAVISQKPSRDICQRGTSLTIQCQVDSQVTMMFWYRQQPGQSLTLIATANQGSEATYESGFVIDKFPISRPNLTFSTLTVSNMSPEDSSIYLCSGSGQGRGYTFGSGTRLTVV.

The J gene is TRBJ2-1, the V gene TRBV15, with D maybe TRBD1 (6 bases). The germline V and J ends were trimmed by 1 base and 7 bases, with 23 bases remaining between them. CDR1 LNHNV and CDR2 YYDKDF come from the germline V gene (reference sequence). The CDR3 length is 18 residues. CDR3 in DNA: TGTGCCACCAGCAGAGTAGGTCCGGGACACATTGTGGGGAATGAGCAGTTCTTC. Its translation: CATSRVGPGHIVGNEQFF.

This chain uses TRBV7-8 with TRBJ2-7; tentative D call: TRBD2 (6 bases). V lost 1 base, J lost 5 bases, and 9 bases lay in between. Germline V lookup: CDR1 SGHVS, CDR2 FQNEAQ. The CDR3 runs 13 residues. In DNA, the CDR3 is TGTGCCAGCAGCTTAGGGAGGGATCACGAGCAGTACTTC. As protein: CASSLGRDHEQYF.

This clone was observed a handful of times. The CDR3 sequence is CASSDGTAVEKLFF. Here the CDR3 DNA reads TGTGCCAGCAGCGATGGGACGGCGGTTGAAAAACTGTTTTTT. The chain is built from TRBV6-5 and TRBJ1-4, with a tentative D call TRBD1 (5 bases). The CDR3 loop spans 14 amino acids. V was shortened by 6 bases and J by 7 bases, with 15 bases between the two germline ends. Germline lookup yields CDR1 MNHEY and CDR2 SVGAGI.

In its sample, this clone was seen a few times. V and J are TRBV7-9 and TRBJ1-5; 8 bases line up with TRBD1. Germline V CDR1 and CDR2: SEHNR, FQNEAQ (reference sequence). This CDR3 spans 15 amino acids. V was pared by 5 bases and J by 4 bases, with 7 bases of the junction left unmatched. In DNA, the CDR3 is TGTGCCAGCAGCCCGACAGGGGTTCAGAATCAGCCCCAGCATTTT. Protein: CASSPTGVQNQPQHF.

V usage is TRBV5-1 and J usage is TRBJ2-2; D not certain. V lost 4 bases and J lost 1, with 11 bases in between. The CDR3 runs to 15 residues. Germline CDR1 is SGHRS and CDR2 is YFSETQ. CDR3 in DNA: TGCGCCAGCAGCCACGCAGTTCAGAACACCGGGGAGCTGTTTTTT. This translates into CASSHAVQNTGELFF.

The chain recombines TRBV6-1 with TRBJ1-2, with 7 bases identical to TRBD1. The ends lost 3 bases at V and 2 bases at J; junction bases unmatched: 6. From germline, CDR1 is MNHNS and CDR2 SASEGT. CDR3 length: 15 amino acids. The CDR3 bases are TGTGCCAGCAGTGATCGAAAGGGGGCCAACTATGGCTACACCTTC. Its protein product is CASSDRKGANYGYTF.

The rearrangement uses TRBV7-6 and TRBJ1-3; a possible D gene is TRBD1 (5 bases). V was trimmed by 5 bases and J by 3 bases, leaving 14 bases between them. CDR1 and CDR2 (germline): SGHVS, FNYEAQ. The CDR3 is made up of 15 amino acids. Written as DNA, the CDR3 is TGTGCCAGCAGCCCCCAGGGAGGTGGTGGAAACACCATATATTTT. Its translation: CASSPQGGGGNTIYF.

This chain uses TRBV21-1 with TRBJ2-7; TRBD2 is the table's D call and was not checked against the DNA. TRBV21-1 constitutes a pseudogene. The CDR3 is made up of 16 amino acids. The CDR3 DNA sequence: TGTGCCAGCAGCAAAGGACTAGCGGGAGGACACTACGAGCAGTACTTC. It translates to CASSKGLAGGHYEQYF.

This chain connects TRBV28 to TRBJ2-3, with a possible D match to TRBD2 (5 bases). The CDR3 is 19 residues long. V was cut by 4 bases and J by 3 bases, with 26 bases left in between. In germline, CDR1 is MDHEN, CDR2 SYDVKM. Here the CDR3 reads CASSSLITPTGMGTDTQYF. In nucleotides, the CDR3 is TGTGCCAGCAGTTCCCTGATCACCCCGACGGGGATGGGGACAGATACGCAGTATTTT. Supplemented by reference TRBV28 and TRBJ2-3, the full variable domain reads DVKVTQSSRYLVKRTGEKVFLECVQDMDHENMFWYRQDPGLGLRLIYFSYDVKMKEKGDIPEGYSVSREKKERFSLILESASTNQTSMYLCASSSLITPTGMGTDTQYFGPGTRLTVL.

The chain employs TRBV29-1 and TRBJ2-1, with D possibly TRBD1 on 5 matching bases. CDR1 is SQVTM and CDR2 is ANQGSEA in the germline V gene. CDR3 length: 15 residues. Trimming left V 2 bases short and J 5 bases short, with 16 bases between. The CDR3 nucleotides read TGCAGCGTTGAAAAAGGGCAGGGCTTACACAATGAGCAGTTCTTC. Translation gives CSVEKGQGLHNEQFF.

The J gene is TRBJ2-7, the V gene TRBV11-2; 7 bases match TRBD1. Germline CDR1 is SGHAT and CDR2 is FQNNGV. The CDR3 length is 14 residues. V shed 5 bases, J shed 4 bases, and the junction held 8 bases outside the gene matches. This CDR3 reads CASSTGTVSYEQYF. Written as DNA, the CDR3 is TGTGCCAGCAGCACCGGGACAGTTTCATACGAGCAGTACTTC.

The chain carries TRBV6-5 and TRBJ1-5; D perhaps matches TRBD1 (6 bases). Deletions cut 4 bases from V and 1 base from J, with 8 bases between. This CDR3 spans 14 amino acids. Germline CDR1 and CDR2: MNHEY and SVGAGI. The CDR3 DNA is TGTGCCAGCAGTTCACAGGGAAGCAATCAGCCCCAGCATTTT. Protein sequence: CASSSQGSNQPQHF.

V is TRBV19 and J is TRBJ1-2; D is unresolved. Germline lookup yields CDR1 LNHDA and CDR2 SQIVND (reference sequence). There are 13 residues in the CDR3. Trimming took off 10 bases at V and 4 bases at J, with 16 bases between the two ends. The CDR3 is CATRKTVGYGYTF. The CDR3 DNA reads as TGTGCCACCCGCAAAACAGTCGGCTATGGCTACACCTTC.

The J gene is TRBJ2-5, the V gene TRBV5-6; D possibly uses TRBD1 or TRBD2 (5 bases each). Trimming removed 4 bases at V and 8 bases at J, with 18 bases between. This CDR3 contains 14 residues. Germline V gene data show CDR1 as SGHDT and CDR2 as YYEEEE. CDR3 loop: CASSPSGRDETQYF. The CDR3 nucleotides read TGTGCCAGCAGCCCATCGGGACGAGACGAAACCCAGTACTTC.

As regards this clone: An end of the junction does not agree with germline; a read error may underlie this. Within the sample, other DNA sequences also encode this same CDR3. The J gene is TRBJ2-1, the V gene TRBV28, with D hard to call. CDR3 length: 11 residues. Germline loops: CDR1 MDHEN, CDR2 SYDVKM. The DNA of the CDR3 is TGTGCCAGCAGCTTATTTAGAGAGCAGTTCTTC. Its translation: CASSLFREQFF.